These 29 T cell receptor beta chains were all obtained from the same sample, sequenced in a study of cytomegalovirus exposure and HLA in healthy donors. It was with 60 Vbeta and 13 Jbeta primers that the PCR ran. Produced via immunoSEQ multiplex PCR; TCRdb's table is partial and in-frame only. This table holds over 150,000 clones, about 81% found once. The sequenced sample was PBMCs. These TCRs come from a woman aged 18-29 years in good health and CMV-seronegative.

Only a few counts were recorded for this clone. CDR3: CASSRGQDEKLFF. The CDR3 bases are TGTGCCAGCAGCCGCGGCCAAGACGAAAAACTGTTTTTT. The chain links TRBV7-9 to TRBJ1-4, with D unclear. Trimming left V 5 bases short and J 8 bases short, with 12 bases between. This CDR3 region has 13 residues. Germline lookup yields CDR1 SEHNR and CDR2 FQNEAQ (reference sequence).

The CDR3 loop reads CASSDSRLGGHNEQFF. Here the CDR3 DNA reads TGTGCCAGCAGTGACTCCCGGCTAGGCGGTCACAATGAGCAGTTCTTC. The gene calls are TRBV6-4 and TRBJ2-1, with D hard to call. Per the germline V gene, CDR1 is MRHNA and CDR2 is SNTAGT. The CDR3 loop spans 16 amino acids. Between the trimmed V and J ends, which lost 0 bases and 5 bases, there was a span of 14 bases.

The J gene is TRBJ2-7, the V gene TRBV10-3; tentatively, D is TRBD2 (6 bases). This CDR3 has 13 residues. V gave up 5 bases and J gave up 5 bases, with 13 bases separating them. Germline V CDR1 and CDR2: ENHRY, SYGVKD. The CDR3 DNA sequence: TGTGCCATCAGTCTGGGGAGGTCGAACGAGCAGTACTTC. Its translation: CAISLGRSNEQYF.

V usage is TRBV6-5 and J usage is TRBJ2-5; 7 positions match TRBD2. Gene TRBJ2-7 matches the end of the DNA better, so the J call may be wrong. The germline CDR1 and CDR2 sequences are MNHEY and SVGAGI. The CDR3 has 13 amino acids. This chain's CDR3 is CASSSGVRHEQYF. The CDR3 DNA sequence: TGTGCCAGCAGTAGCGGGGTCAGGCACGAGCAGTACTTC.

This clone was recorded once. The chain links TRBV6-1 to TRBJ2-7; 12 nucleotides match TRBD1. V was pared by 9 bases and J by 4 bases, with 10 bases of the junction left unmatched. Germline V gives CDR1 MNHNS, CDR2 SASEGT. The CDR3 loop spans 15 amino acids. CDR3 in DNA: TGTGCCAGTATTCCCGGGACAGGGGGCTTTTACGAGCAGTACTTC. This gives the protein CASIPGTGGFYEQYF.

CDR3 protein: CATSREGGPVDNQPQHF. In DNA form, the CDR3 reads TGTGCCACCAGCAGAGAGGGGGGGCCCGTGGACAATCAGCCCCAGCATTTT. The chain is built from TRBV15 and TRBJ1-5, with D maybe TRBD1 (6 bases). The CDR3 loop spans 17 amino acids. Looked up from germline, CDR1 is LNHNV and CDR2 is YYDKDF (reference sequence). V was trimmed by 0 bases and J by 3 bases, leaving 15 bases between them.

The gene calls are TRBV5-1 and TRBJ1-2; 8 bases align to TRBD1. The CDR3 has 14 residues. From germline, CDR1 is SGHRS and CDR2 YFSETQ. The J segment lost 2 bases and the V segment lost 5 bases, leaving 5 bases of the junction unmatched. CDR3 nucleotide sequence: TGCGCCAGCAGGAAGACAGGGGAGAACTATGGCTACACCTTC. Translated, it gives CASRKTGENYGYTF. Combining the CDR3 with reference TRBV5-1 and TRBJ1-2 gives the whole variable domain KAGVTQTPRYLIKTRGQQVTLSCSPISGHRSVSWYQQTPGQGLQFLFEYFSETQRNKGNFPGRFSGRQFSNSRSEMNVSTLELGDSALYLCASRKTGENYGYTFGSGTRLTVV.

A word on this clone: The junction differs from germline at one of its ends, possibly a read error. V and J are TRBV7-9 and TRBJ1-1; 10 bases are shared with TRBD1. The CDR3 extends over 15 amino acids. CDR1 is SEHNR and CDR2 is FQNEAQ in the germline V gene (reference sequence). The CDR3 DNA is TGTTCCAGCAGCCTCGGACAGGGGGTGAACACTGAAGCTTTCTTT. It yields the protein CSSSLGQGVNTEAFF.

The chain employs TRBV7-9 and TRBJ1-2; D is possibly TRBD1 (5 bases). The CDR3 has 13 amino acids. V shed 1 base and J shed 3 bases, with 6 bases lying between them. Germline CDR1 reads SEHNR; CDR2 reads FQNEAQ (reference sequence). The CDR3 loop is CASSLVQDYGYTF. The CDR3 DNA reads as TGTGCCAGCAGCTTAGTACAGGACTATGGCTACACCTTC.

The V and J genes are TRBV4-1 and TRBJ1-2, with 9 bases identical to TRBD1. Germline V gene lookup returns CDR1 MGHRA and CDR2 YSYEKL. With 3 bases clipped from V and 6 bases from J, the junction kept 11 bases outside the gene matches. CDR3 length: 16 amino acids. In DNA, the CDR3 is TGCGCCAGCAGCCAGGGGACAGGGTTTTTCCCTCATGGCTACACCTTC. It codes for CASSQGTGFFPHGYTF.

This chain links TRBV27 with TRBJ2-7, with 7 positions matching TRBD2. This CDR3 spans 14 amino acids. V lost 2 bases to trimming and J lost 3 bases; unmatched junction nucleotides: 4. CDR1 is MNHEY, CDR2 SMNVEV, per germline (reference sequence). CDR3 sequence: CASSLRERDYEQYF. The CDR3 coding sequence is TGTGCCAGCAGTTTACGCGAGCGGGACTACGAGCAGTACTTC.

As concerns this clone: Sequence at one end of the junction differs from germline and may be a read error. Other DNA sequences within the sample encode an identical CDR3. The CDR3 coding sequence is TGCAGTGGGAAAGAGGTCGGTGAGCAATTCTTC. Its translation is CSGKEVGEQFF. This rearrangement joins TRBV20-1 to TRBJ2-1; D not resolved. Germline V lookup: CDR1 DFQATT, CDR2 SNEGSKA (reference sequence). This CDR3 is 11 amino acids long.

This clone showed up just a few times. The V call is TRBV30, the J call TRBJ1-4; TRBD1 matches at 9 bases. This CDR3 contains 15 residues. V was pared by 5 bases and J by 8 bases, with 12 bases of the junction left unmatched. Looked up from germline, CDR1 is GTSNPN and CDR2 is SVGIG (reference sequence). The CDR3 sequence: CAWLPTGTGREKLFF. CDR3 DNA sequence: TGTGCCTGGCTTCCGACCGGGACAGGGAGGGAAAAACTGTTTTTT. The full variable domain, rest sourced from reference TRBV30 and TRBJ1-4, is SQTIHQWPATLVQPVGSPLSLECTVEGTSNPNLYWYRQAAGRGLQLLFYSVGIGQISSEVPQNLSASRPQDRQFILSSKKLLLSDSGFYLCAWLPTGTGREKLFFGSGTQLSVL.

V and J are TRBV5-1 and TRBJ2-1; 7 nucleotides match TRBD2. Trimming removed 0 bases from V and 3 bases from J; junction bases left unmatched: 3. From germline, CDR1 is SGHRS and CDR2 YFSETQ. CDR3 length: 15 amino acids. The CDR3 nucleotides are TGCGCCAGCAGCTTGGGTCTAGCGGTCTACAATGAGCAGTTCTTC. Encoded protein: CASSLGLAVYNEQFF.

Comments on this clone: Germline and junction disagree at one end, which may indicate a read error. The V call is TRBV7-9, the J call TRBJ1-3; 12 bases match TRBD1. From germline, CDR1 is SEHNR and CDR2 FQNEAQ (reference sequence). The length of the CDR3 is 17 residues. CDR3 region: CSSSPGTGGCSGNTIYF. The CDR3 bases are TGTTCCAGCAGCCCCGGGACAGGGGGCTGCAGTGGAAACACCATATATTTT.

In nucleotides, the CDR3 is TGTGCCAGCAGTGATTACAACGGGGGGAACACTGAAGCTTTCTTT. Its protein product is CASSDYNGGNTEAFF. The rearrangement links TRBV6-1 to TRBJ1-1, with a possible D match to TRBD1 (5 bases). With 3 bases removed from V and 1 base from J, the gap between germline ends came to 12 bases. The CDR3 length is 15 residues. From germline, CDR1 is MNHNS and CDR2 SASEGT.

This chain links TRBV7-9 with TRBJ2-3; perhaps TRBD2 as D (6 bases). The germline gives CDR1 SEHNR, CDR2 FQNEAQ (reference sequence). The CDR3 is 16 amino acids. The V end was cut by 4 bases, the J end by 4 bases, with 18 bases between. The CDR3 nucleotides are TGTGCCAGCAGCTACCCTTGGGGGGAGAGGCCAGATACGCAGTATTTT. It specifies CASSYPWGERPDTQYF.

This clone was seen only a few times. The chain links TRBV4-1 to TRBJ2-2; the D gene is possibly TRBD2 (7 bases). V lost 5 bases to trimming and J lost 7 bases, with 17 bases between them. Germline-derived CDR1 and CDR2 are MGHRA and YSYEKL. This CDR3 is built from 15 residues. CDR3 region: CASSWGGRRNGELFF. CDR3 DNA: TGCGCCAGCAGCTGGGGGGGCCGTAGGAACGGGGAGCTGTTTTTT.

The chain has TRBV27 and TRBJ2-2; perhaps TRBD1 as D (5 bases). The CDR3 is 14 residues long. Per germline, CDR1 MNHEY and CDR2 SMNVEV (reference sequence). V lost 0 bases and J lost 4, with 6 bases in between. This chain's CDR3 is CASSLSRGTGELFF. CDR3 DNA: TGTGCCAGCAGTTTATCTAGGGGCACCGGGGAGCTGTTTTTT.

This clone is a singleton in its sample. V is TRBV4-2 and J is TRBJ1-1, with 8 bases matching TRBD1. Germline lookup yields CDR1 LGHNA and CDR2 YNFKEQ. The CDR3 has 17 residues. Trimming cost V 0 bases and J 1 base; bases outside gene matches: 7. The CDR3 protein is CASSQDPGTGRNTEAFF. The CDR3 region has the DNA TGTGCCAGCAGCCAAGATCCGGGGACAGGCAGGAACACTGAAGCTTTCTTT.

The V call is TRBV5-1, the J call TRBJ2-1; 7 bases fit TRBD2. Germline V gene lookup returns CDR1 SGHRS and CDR2 YFSETQ. With V trimmed by 4 bases and J by 9 bases, 10 bases remained unmatched. This CDR3 is 14 amino acids long. CDR3 residues: CASSARASGGEQFF. The CDR3 DNA is TGCGCCAGCAGCGCACGGGCGTCGGGGGGTGAGCAGTTCTTC.

The gene calls are TRBV7-9 and TRBJ2-7; TRBD2 aligns across 7 bases. The CDR3 is 13 amino acids. CDR1 and CDR2 (germline): SEHNR, FQNEAQ (reference sequence). V lost 4 bases and J lost 5; bases outside the gene matches: 5. CDR3 bases: TGTGCCAGCAGCTCCCGGGGAGGGGACGAGCAGTACTTC. Translated: CASSSRGGDEQYF.

V gene TRBV7-9 combines with J gene TRBJ2-7, with TRBD1 identical over 7 bases. CDR3 length: 13 amino acids. J was trimmed by 1 base and V by 5 bases; bases with no gene match: 2. CDR1 SEHNR and CDR2 FQNEAQ come from the germline V gene (reference sequence). The CDR3 loop reads CASSVGQSYEQYF. For the CDR3, the DNA is TGTGCCAGCAGCGTGGGACAGTCCTACGAGCAGTACTTC.

The CDR3 region has the DNA TGTGCCAGCAGCTTAGATCCGGGAACTGAAGCTTTCTTT. Its protein product is CASSLDPGTEAFF. The V gene is TRBV11-2, the J gene TRBJ1-1; D is uncertain. The CDR3 is made up of 13 amino acids. Germline V gene lookup returns CDR1 SGHAT and CDR2 FQNNGV. The V end lost 0 bases, the J end lost 5 bases, and 7 bases lay between the germline ends.

The chain carries TRBV15 and TRBJ2-7, with D maybe TRBD1 (5 bases). Trimming removed 0 bases from V and 3 bases from J, with 9 bases in between. CDR1 and CDR2 (germline): LNHNV, YYDKDF (reference sequence). The CDR3 loop spans 14 amino acids. This CDR3 reads CATSRDPRDYEQYF. In DNA, the CDR3 is TGTGCCACCAGCAGAGATCCCAGGGACTACGAGCAGTACTTC.

V gene TRBV5-1 combines with J gene TRBJ2-1, with a weak D call TRBD2 (5 bases). There are 12 residues in the CDR3. The V gene's germline CDR1 is SGHRS and CDR2 YFSETQ. Trimming took off 5 bases at V and 8 bases at J, with 11 bases between the two ends. The CDR3 reads CASRELGDEQFF. CDR3 nucleotide sequence: TGCGCCAGCAGGGAGCTCGGGGATGAGCAGTTCTTC.

The gene calls are TRBV28 and TRBJ2-5; TRBD1 matches 7 bases. The last part of the DNA fits TRBJ2-7 better; the J call may be wrong. Germline assignment: CDR1 MDHEN and CDR2 SYDVKM. The CDR3 is 13 amino acids. The CDR3 protein is CASSIGDSYEQYF. In DNA form, the CDR3 reads TGTGCCAGCAGTATCGGGGACAGCTACGAGCAGTACTTC.

The rearrangement uses TRBV6-5 and TRBJ2-7, with 13 bases fitting TRBD2. In germline, CDR1 is MNHEY, CDR2 SVGAGI. CDR3 size: 16 residues. Germline trimming cut 2 bases from V and 6 bases from J; bases unmatched to any gene: 7. For the CDR3, the DNA is TGTGCCAGCAGTTACACCGGACTAGCGGGAGCAGCCGAGCAGTACTTC. It yields the protein CASSYTGLAGAAEQYF.

V and J are TRBV2 and TRBJ1-5; 7 bases are a match to TRBD1. V shed 10 bases, J shed 2 bases, and the junction held 5 bases outside the gene matches. This CDR3 region has 13 residues. CDR1 is SNHLY, CDR2 FYNNEI, per germline. The DNA of the CDR3 is TGTGCCACCCGGGGACAGCGCAATCAGCCCCAGCATTTT. Protein product: CATRGQRNQPQHF.